The subject of this entry is one TCR beta chain. Its antigen is currently not known. One base away there is no much larger clone; base qualities are not given. The record originates from a study of blood T cell repertoires in COVID-19 (dated by TCRdb to 2019 to 2021). General notes on the study: Samples from collaborators originated in the United States, Italy and Spain and spanned both the acute and convalescent phases of COVID-19. The prospective study material was composed of cDNA or gDNA derived from T cells, B-cell-depleted T cells, or PBMCs. The dataset comprised deeply sampled blood TCRbeta repertoires from subjects exposed to, actively infected with, or recovered from COVID-19. The repertoires were made available in a free public database intended to serve as a resource for research on the immune response to SARS-CoV-2. The samples were drawn from the first 160 participants of the ongoing ImmuneRACE study and from roughly 1,300 subjects provided by 6 global collaborators. A de-identified subject ID, COVID-19 status, age in years and sex were almost always included in the sample metadata. Where available, HLA class I and class II types were obtained from metadata supplied by the sample provider rather than from assay-based typing.

TCRbeta CDR3 regions were amplified from genomic DNA using the immunoSEQ Assay, a bias-controlled multiplex PCR. The original pipeline was this. The number of nucleated cells in each sample was estimated from the amplification of reference gene primers within the assay. To quantify the absolute abundance of each unique TCRbeta CDR3 rearrangement, sequence reads were collapsed and filtered. Productive Simpson clonality was computed per sample as the square root of Simpson's diversity index over productive rearrangements. Here the immuneACCESS table is served through TCRdb, limited to in-frame sequences with V and J called. Missing clones are a known gap in these copies; in checked studies unresolved V genes cover under half, and the rest lacks a known reason. V and J calls and clone size are given by that table; D and trimming were obtained from the DNA. This sample gives around 140,000 clones in total; about 85% of them show up just once. The ten top clones hold roughly 4% of the sample.

What the work shows at the level of the full study, not this receptor alone: The amount of clinical and demographic metadata varied by source and participant and was provided uncurated.

Trimming leaves V shorter by 3 bases and J shorter by 2 bases, with the junction holding 11 bases beyond the gene matches. Looking up the germline V gene (reference sequence) yields CDR1 MNHEY and CDR2 SMNVEV. Counted from cysteine to phenylalanine, this CDR3 has 17 amino acids. The DNA shown is the 51-base CDR3, in frame from base 1. Participants in the prospective study were enrolled through a virtual design, were aged roughly 18 to 100 years, and lived in 20 to 30 United States geographic areas. In the prospective study, cohorts were assigned on the basis of participant-reported clinical history obtained from a screening survey and a study questionnaire. Exposed participants had been in contact, within 2 weeks of entering the study, with a person who had a PCR-confirmed or clinician-diagnosed case of COVID-19. Each participant in the prospective study had whole blood, serum and a nasopharyngeal or oropharyngeal swab collected by mobile phlebotomists. Participants in the prospective study had the option to provide additional blood draws and questionnaires over an approximately two-month period. Prospective study blood samples were shipped either frozen or at room temperature before DNA extraction.

The specimen was PBMCs or T cells enriched from blood (not recorded which). The chain couples TRBV27 to TRBJ2-7; 9 bases in the junction line up with TRBD2. The clonotype originates from a middle-aged woman who had been exposed to COVID-19. For the CDR3, the sequence is CASSFGGSGGSPYEQYF. The DNA is TGTGCCAGCAGTTTTGGGGGTAGCGGGGGTTCCCCCTACGAGCAGTACTTC.